The entry below gives a single T cell receptor beta chain sequence along with its context. The antigen is not known. PBMCs provided the RNA from which the TCR library was made. TCRdb reanalysed the reads using MiXCR and keeps one entry per CDR3 protein. Of 1,500 to 2,000 distinct CDR3 sequences listed, 70% to 85% are singletons. These data come from a study of regulatory T cells in long-lasting Graves disease. J lost 3 bases, V lost 4 bases, and 3 bases had no gene match. In germline, CDR1 is MNHEY, CDR2 SMNVEV (reference sequence). The CDR3 length is 14 residues. Study-wide results and caveats: TCR diversity was lower in persistent Graves' patients than in newly diagnosed ones. A limited number of samples was an acknowledged limitation.

The chain uses TRBV27 and TRBJ2-1, with 7 bases fitting TRBD1. The source of this sequence is a woman between 18 and 29 years old with Graves disease. The source material was peripheral blood mononuclear cells (PBMCs), sampled with antithyroid drug treatment, in newly diagnosed or persistent Graves disease (not recorded which). The CDR3 here is CASSSQGFYNEQFF. The CDR3 DNA reads as TGTGCCAGCAGTTCACAGGGGTTCTACAATGAGCAGTTCTTC.